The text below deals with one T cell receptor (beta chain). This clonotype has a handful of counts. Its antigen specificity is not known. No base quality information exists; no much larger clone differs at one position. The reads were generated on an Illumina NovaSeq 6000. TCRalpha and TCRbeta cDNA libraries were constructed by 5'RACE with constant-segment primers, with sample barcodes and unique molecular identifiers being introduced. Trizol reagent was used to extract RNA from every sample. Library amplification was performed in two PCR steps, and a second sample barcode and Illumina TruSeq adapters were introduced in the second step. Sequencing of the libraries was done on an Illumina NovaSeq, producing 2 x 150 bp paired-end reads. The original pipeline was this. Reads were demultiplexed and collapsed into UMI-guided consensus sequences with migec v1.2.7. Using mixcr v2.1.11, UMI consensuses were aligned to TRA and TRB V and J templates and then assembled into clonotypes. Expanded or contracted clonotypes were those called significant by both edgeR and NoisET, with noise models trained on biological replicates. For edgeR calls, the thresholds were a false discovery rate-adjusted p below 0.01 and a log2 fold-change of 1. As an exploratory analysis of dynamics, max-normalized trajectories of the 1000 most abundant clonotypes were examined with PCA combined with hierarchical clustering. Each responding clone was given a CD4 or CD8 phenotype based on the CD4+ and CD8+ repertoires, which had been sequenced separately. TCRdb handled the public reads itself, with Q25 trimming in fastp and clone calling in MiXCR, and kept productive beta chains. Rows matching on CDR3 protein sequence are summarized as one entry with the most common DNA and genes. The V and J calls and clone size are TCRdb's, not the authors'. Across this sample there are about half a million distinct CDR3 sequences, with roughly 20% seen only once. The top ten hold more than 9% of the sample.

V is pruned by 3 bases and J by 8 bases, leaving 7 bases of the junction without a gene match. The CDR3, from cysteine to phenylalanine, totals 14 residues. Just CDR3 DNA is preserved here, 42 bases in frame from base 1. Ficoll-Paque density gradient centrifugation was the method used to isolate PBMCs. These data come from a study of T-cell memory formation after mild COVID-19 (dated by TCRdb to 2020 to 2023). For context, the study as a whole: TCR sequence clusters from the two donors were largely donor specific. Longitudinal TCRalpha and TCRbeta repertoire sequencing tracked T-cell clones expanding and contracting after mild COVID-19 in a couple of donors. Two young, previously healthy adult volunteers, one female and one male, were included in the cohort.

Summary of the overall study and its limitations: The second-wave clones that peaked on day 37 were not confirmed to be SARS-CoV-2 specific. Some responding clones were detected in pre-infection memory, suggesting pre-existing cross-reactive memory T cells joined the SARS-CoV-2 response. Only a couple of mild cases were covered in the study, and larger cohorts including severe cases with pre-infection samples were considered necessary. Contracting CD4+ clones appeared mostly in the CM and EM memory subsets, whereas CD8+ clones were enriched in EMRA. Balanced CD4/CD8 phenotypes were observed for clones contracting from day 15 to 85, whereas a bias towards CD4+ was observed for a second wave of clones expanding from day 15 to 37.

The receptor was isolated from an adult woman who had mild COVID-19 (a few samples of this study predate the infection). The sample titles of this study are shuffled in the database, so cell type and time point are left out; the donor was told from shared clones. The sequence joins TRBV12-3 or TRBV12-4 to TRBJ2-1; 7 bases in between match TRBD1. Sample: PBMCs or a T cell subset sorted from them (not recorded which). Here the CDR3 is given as CASSFWSGGDEQFF. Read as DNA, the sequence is TGTGCCAGCAGTTTTTGGTCAGGGGGTGATGAGCAGTTCTTC.